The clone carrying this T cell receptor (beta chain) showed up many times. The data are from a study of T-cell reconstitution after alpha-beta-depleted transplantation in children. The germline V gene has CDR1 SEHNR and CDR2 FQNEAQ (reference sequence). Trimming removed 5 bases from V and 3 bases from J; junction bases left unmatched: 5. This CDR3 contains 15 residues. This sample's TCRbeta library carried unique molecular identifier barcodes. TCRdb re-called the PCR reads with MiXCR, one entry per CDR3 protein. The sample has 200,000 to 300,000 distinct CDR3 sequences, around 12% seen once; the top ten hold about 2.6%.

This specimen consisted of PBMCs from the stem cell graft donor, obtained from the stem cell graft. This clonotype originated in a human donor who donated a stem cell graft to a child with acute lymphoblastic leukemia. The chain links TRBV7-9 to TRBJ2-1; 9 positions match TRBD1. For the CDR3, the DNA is TGTGCCAGCAGCCCGCAGGGACAGGGCTACAATGAGCAGTTCTTC. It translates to CASSPQGQGYNEQFF.